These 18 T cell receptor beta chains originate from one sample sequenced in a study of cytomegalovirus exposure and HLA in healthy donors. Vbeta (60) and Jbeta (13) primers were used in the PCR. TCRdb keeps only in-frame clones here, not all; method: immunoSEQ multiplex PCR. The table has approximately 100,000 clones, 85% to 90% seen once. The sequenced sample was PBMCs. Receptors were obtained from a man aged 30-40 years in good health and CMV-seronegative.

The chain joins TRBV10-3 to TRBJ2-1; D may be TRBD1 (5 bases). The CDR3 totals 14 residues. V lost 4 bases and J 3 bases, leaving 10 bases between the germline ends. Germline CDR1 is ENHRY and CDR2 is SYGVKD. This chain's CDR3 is CAISAGSVYNEQFF. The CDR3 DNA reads TGTGCCATCAGTGCAGGGTCTGTCTACAATGAGCAGTTCTTC.

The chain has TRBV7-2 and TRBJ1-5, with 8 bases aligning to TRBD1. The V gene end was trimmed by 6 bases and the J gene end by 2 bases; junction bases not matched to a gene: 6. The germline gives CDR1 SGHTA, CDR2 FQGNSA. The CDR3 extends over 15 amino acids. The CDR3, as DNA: TGTGCCAGCAGTCAGGGGGCAGTTGGCAATCAGCCCCAGCATTTT. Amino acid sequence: CASSQGAVGNQPQHF. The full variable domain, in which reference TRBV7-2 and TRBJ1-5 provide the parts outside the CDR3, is GAGVSQSPSNKVTEKGKDVELRCDPISGHTALYWYRQSLGQGLEFLIYFQGNSAPDKSGLPSDRFSAERTGGSVSTLTIQRTQQEDSAVYLCASSQGAVGNQPQHFGDGTRLSIL.

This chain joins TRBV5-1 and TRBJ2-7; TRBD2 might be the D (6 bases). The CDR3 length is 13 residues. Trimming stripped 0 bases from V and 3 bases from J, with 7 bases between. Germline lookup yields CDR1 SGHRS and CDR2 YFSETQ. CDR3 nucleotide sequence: TGCGCCAGCAGCTTGGTCGGGGGCTACGAGCAGTACTTC. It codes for CASSLVGGYEQYF.

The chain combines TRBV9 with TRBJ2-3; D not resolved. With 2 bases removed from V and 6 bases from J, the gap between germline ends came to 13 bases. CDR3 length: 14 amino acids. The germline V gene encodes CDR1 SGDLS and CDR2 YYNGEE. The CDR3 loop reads CASSVGLRSDTQYF. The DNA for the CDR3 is TGTGCCAGCAGCGTCGGCCTCAGGTCTGATACGCAGTATTTT. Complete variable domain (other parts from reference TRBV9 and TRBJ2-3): DSGVTQTPKHLITATGQRVTLRCSPRSGDLSVYWYQQSLDQGLQFLIQYYNGEERAKGNILERFSAQQFPDLHSELNLSSLELGDSALYFCASSVGLRSDTQYFGPGTRLTVL.

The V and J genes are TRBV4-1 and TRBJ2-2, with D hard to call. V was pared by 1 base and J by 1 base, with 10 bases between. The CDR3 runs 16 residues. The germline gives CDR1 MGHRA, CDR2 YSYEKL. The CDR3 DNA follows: TGCGCCAGCAGCCAAGTACCACACAGGAACACCGGGGAGCTGTTTTTT. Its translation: CASSQVPHRNTGELFF.

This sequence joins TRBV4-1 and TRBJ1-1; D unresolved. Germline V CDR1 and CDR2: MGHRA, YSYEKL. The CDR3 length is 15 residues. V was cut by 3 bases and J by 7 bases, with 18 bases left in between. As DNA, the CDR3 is TGCGCCAGCAGCCATACCCAGACTGCCTCGGGTGAAGCTTTCTTT. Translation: CASSHTQTASGEAFF.

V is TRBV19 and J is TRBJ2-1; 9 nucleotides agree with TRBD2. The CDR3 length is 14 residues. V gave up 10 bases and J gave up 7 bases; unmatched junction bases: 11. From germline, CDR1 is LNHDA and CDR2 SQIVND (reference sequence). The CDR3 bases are TGTGCCACTACGGCGGGGGGGTTCGGAAATGAGCAGTTCTTC. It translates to CATTAGGFGNEQFF.

DNA for the CDR3: TGTGCCAGTAGTATAGTCCAGACTAGCGGACCCAACAAGCAGTACTTC. Encoded protein: CASSIVQTSGPNKQYF. This chain connects TRBV19 to TRBJ2-7; TRBD2 agrees at 9 bases. The CDR3 has 16 amino acids. The V gene end was trimmed by 1 base and the J gene end by 8 bases; junction bases not matched to a gene: 12. The germline CDR1 and CDR2 sequences are LNHDA and SQIVND (reference sequence).

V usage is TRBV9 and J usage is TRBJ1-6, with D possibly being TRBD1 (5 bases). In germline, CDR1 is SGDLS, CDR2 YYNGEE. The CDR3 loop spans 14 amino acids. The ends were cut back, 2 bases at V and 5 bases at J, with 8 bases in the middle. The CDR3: CASSVGGNNSPLHF. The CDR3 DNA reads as TGTGCCAGCAGCGTTGGGGGGAATAATTCACCCCTCCACTTT.

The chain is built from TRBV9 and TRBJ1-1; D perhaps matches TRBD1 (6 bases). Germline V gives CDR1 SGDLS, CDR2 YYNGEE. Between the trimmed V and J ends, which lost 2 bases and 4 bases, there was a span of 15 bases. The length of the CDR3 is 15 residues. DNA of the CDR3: TGTGCCAGCAGCGTCTCTGGGGGCGCGAGCACTGAAGCTTTCTTT. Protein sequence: CASSVSGGASTEAFF.

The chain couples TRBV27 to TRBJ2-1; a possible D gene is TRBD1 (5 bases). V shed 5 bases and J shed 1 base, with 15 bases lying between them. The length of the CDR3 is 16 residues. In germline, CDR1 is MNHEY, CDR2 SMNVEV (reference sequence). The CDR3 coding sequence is TGTGCCAGCAGTCCCAGGTCAGGGCTTTCCTACAATGAGCAGTTCTTC. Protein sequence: CASSPRSGLSYNEQFF.

The CDR3 coding sequence is TGTGCCATCAGTGAGGGGGGACTAGCGGGAGGGCCGGACGAGCAGTACTTC. It specifies CAISEGGLAGGPDEQYF. The chain has TRBV10-3 and TRBJ2-7; 16 bases are shared with TRBD2. This CDR3 has 17 residues. CDR1 is ENHRY, CDR2 SYGVKD, per germline. V shed 2 bases and J 5 bases; nucleotides not matched to a gene: 6.

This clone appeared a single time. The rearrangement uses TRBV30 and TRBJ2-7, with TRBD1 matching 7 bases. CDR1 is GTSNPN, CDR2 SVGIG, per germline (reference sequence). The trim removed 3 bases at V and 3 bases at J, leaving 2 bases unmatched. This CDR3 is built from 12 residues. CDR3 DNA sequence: TGTGCCTGGAGCAGGGGGTACTACGAGCAGTACTTC. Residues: CAWSRGYYEQYF.

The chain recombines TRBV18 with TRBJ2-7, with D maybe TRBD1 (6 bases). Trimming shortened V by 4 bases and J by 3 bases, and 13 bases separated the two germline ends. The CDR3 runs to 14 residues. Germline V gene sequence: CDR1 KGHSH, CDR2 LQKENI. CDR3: CASSRGTSYYEQYF. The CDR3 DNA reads TGTGCCAGCTCACGAGGGACAAGCTACTACGAGCAGTACTTC.

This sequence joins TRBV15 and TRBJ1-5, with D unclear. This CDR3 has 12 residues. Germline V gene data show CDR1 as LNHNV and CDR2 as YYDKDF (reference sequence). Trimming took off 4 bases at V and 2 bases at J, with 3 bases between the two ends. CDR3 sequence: CATSTGNQPQHF. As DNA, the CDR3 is TGTGCCACCAGCACCGGCAATCAGCCCCAGCATTTT. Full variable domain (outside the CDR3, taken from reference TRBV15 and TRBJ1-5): DAMVIQNPRYQVTQFGKPVTLSCSQTLNHNVMYWYQQKSSQAPKLLFHYYDKDFNNEADTPDNFQSRRPNTSFCFLDIRSPGLGDTAMYLCATSTGNQPQHFGDGTRLSIL.

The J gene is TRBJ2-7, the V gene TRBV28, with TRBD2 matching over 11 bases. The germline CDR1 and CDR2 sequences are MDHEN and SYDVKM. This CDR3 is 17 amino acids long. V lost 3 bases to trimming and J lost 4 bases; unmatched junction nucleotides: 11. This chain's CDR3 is CASSFPRSGRAVYEQYF. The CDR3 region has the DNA TGTGCCAGCAGTTTCCCTCGTAGCGGGAGGGCCGTATACGAGCAGTACTTC.

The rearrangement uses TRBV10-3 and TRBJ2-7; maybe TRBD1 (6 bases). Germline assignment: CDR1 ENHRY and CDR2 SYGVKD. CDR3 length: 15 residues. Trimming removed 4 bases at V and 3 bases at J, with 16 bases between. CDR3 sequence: CAISAKQGGLYEQYF. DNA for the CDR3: TGTGCCATCAGTGCGAAACAGGGTGGACTCTACGAGCAGTACTTC.

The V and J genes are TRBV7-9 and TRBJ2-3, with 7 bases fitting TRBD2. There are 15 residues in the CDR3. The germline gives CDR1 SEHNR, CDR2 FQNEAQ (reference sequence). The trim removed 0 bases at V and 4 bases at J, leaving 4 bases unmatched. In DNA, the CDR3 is TGTGCCAGCAGCTTAGCTGGCGGGGGATCAGATACGCAGTATTTT. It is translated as CASSLAGGGSDTQYF.